This TCR beta chain was retrieved from a study of cytomegalovirus exposure and HLA in healthy donors. Study overall: A previous analysis identified approximately 110 million unique TCR beta sequences derived from some 200 million T cells. Study-wide points: In an earlier analysis, about 87% or about 30%: the productive usage of most TCR beta V segments. What TCR beta sequences reportedly achieved was accurate prediction of HLA-A and HLA-B alleles in most subjects.

A note on this clone: What it recognizes is unknown. The junction does not match germline at one end; this may be a read error.

Sampled while nominally healthy, donors likely had unrecorded immune exposures. It was with 60 Vbeta and 13 Jbeta primers that the PCR ran. This table comes from immunoSEQ multiplex PCR, and its TCRdb copy is limited to in-frame clones, with some not included. This sample has about 67,000 clones, with 68% found just once. CDR1 is MGHRA, CDR2 YSYEKL, per germline. The CDR3 runs to 16 residues. The V and J genes are TRBV4-1 and TRBJ1-4; 7 bases are a match to TRBD1. This receptor was obtained from a woman aged 25 to 39 in good health and CMV-seronegative. Specimen: PBMCs. The CDR3 nucleotides are TGTGCCAGCAGCCCGTACAGGGGTTCGGCATTGGAAAAACTGTTTTTT. Translating it yields CASSPYRGSALEKLFF.